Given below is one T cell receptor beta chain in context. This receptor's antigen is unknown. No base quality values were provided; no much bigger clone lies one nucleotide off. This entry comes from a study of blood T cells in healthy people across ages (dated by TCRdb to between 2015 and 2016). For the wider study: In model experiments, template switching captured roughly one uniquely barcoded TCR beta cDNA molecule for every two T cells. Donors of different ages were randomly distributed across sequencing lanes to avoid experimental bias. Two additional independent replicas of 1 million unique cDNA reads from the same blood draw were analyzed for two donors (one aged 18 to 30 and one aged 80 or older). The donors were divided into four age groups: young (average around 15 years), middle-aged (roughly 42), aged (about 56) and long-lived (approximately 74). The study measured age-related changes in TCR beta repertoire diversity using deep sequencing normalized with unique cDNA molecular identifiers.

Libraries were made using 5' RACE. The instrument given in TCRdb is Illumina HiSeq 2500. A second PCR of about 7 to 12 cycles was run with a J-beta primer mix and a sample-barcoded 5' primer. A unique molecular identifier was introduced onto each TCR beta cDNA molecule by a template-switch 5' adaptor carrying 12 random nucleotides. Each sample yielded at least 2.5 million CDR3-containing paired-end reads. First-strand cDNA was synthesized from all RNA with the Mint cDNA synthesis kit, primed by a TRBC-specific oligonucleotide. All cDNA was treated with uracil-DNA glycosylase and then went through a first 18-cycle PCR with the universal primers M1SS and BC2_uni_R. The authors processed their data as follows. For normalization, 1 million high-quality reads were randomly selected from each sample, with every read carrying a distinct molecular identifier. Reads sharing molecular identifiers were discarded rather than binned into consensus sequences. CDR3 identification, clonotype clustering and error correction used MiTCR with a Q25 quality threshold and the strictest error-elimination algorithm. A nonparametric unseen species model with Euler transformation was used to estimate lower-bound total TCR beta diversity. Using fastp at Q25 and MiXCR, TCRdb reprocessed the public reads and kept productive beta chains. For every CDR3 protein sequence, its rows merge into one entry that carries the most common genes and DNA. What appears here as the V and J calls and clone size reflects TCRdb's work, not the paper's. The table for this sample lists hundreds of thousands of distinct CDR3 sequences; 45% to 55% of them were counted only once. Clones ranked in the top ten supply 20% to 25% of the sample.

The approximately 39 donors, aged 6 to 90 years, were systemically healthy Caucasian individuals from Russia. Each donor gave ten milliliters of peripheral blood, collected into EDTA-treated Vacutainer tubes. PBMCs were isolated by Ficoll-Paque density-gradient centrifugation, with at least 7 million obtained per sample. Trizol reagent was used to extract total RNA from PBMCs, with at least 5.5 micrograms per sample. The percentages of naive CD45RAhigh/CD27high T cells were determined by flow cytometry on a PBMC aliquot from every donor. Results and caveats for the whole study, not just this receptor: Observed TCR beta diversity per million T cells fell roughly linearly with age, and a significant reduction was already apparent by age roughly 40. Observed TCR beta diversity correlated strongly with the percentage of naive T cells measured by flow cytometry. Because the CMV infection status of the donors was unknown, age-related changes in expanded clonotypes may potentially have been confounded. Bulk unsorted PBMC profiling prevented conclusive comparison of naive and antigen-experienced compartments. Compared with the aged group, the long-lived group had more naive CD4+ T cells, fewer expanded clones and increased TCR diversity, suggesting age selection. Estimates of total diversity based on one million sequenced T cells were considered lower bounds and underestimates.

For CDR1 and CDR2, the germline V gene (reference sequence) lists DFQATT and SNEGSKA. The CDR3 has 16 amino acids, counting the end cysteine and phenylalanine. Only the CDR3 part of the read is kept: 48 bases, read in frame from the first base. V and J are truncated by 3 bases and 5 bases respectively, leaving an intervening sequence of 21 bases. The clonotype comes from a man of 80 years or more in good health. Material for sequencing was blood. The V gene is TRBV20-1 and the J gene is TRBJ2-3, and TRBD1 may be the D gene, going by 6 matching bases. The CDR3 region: CSASRLGQGLGDTQYF. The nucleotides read TGCAGTGCTAGTAGACTGGGTCAGGGGCTGGGAGATACGCAGTATTTT.